One sample yielded the 17 T cell receptor beta chains listed below, sequenced in a study of cytomegalovirus exposure and HLA in healthy donors. PCR primers comprised 60 Vbeta and 13 Jbeta primers. Sequenced by immunoSEQ multiplex PCR; TCRdb stores in-frame clones only, minus some. This table has roughly 99,000 clones, approximately 74% appearing once. The sequencing input was PBMCs. All receptors derive from a woman in her thirties or forties in good health and CMV-seropositive.

In this sample, this clone turned up a few times. The J gene is TRBJ1-5, the V gene TRBV10-3; weak D call: TRBD1 (5 bases). V lost 3 bases, J lost 5 bases, and 17 bases lay in between. Germline CDR1 is ENHRY and CDR2 is SYGVKD. The CDR3 length is 16 residues. The CDR3 coding sequence is TGTGCCATCAGTGACACTGTTATCAGGGACTATCAGCCCCAGCATTTT. Residues: CAISDTVIRDYQPQHF.

The rearrangement links TRBV14 to TRBJ1-4, with a possible D match to TRBD1 (6 bases). The germline gives CDR1 SGHDN, CDR2 FVKESK. The V gene lost 4 bases and the J gene lost 3 bases, with 15 bases spanning the gap. The CDR3 length is 16 residues. The CDR3: CASSRPPGHANEKLFF. Here the CDR3 DNA reads TGTGCCAGCAGCCGACCGCCGGGACACGCTAATGAAAAACTGTTTTTT.

The gene calls are TRBV6-1 and TRBJ2-1; 8 positions agree with TRBD1. Germline loops: CDR1 MNHNS, CDR2 SASEGT. The V and J ends lost 7 bases and 6 bases, in that order; junction bases with no gene match: 11. CDR3 length: 15 residues. Here the CDR3 DNA reads TGTGCCAGCACCCCGAGGGTACAGGGGGGCAATGAGCAGTTCTTC. It yields the protein CASTPRVQGGNEQFF.

The chain links TRBV5-1 to TRBJ2-5; 10 bases are a match to TRBD1. The CDR3 totals 16 residues. With 5 bases clipped from V and 5 bases from J, the junction kept 12 bases outside the gene matches. Germline V gene sequence: CDR1 SGHRS, CDR2 YFSETQ. CDR3 residues: CASSRTGGLNGETQYF. The CDR3 coding sequence is TGCGCCAGCAGTAGGACAGGGGGACTTAACGGGGAGACCCAGTACTTC.

The CDR3 bases are TGTGCCAGCAGGACCGAACTGACAGTAGATTCACCCCTCCACTTT. Its translation is CASRTELTVDSPLHF. V and J are TRBV25-1 and TRBJ1-6; D is possibly TRBD1 (5 bases). CDR3 length equals 15 residues. V was cut by 6 bases and J by 8 bases, with 17 bases left in between. Germline-derived CDR1 and CDR2 are MGHDK and SYGVNS.

The CDR3 reads CASSQLMSGTGVGGSGANVLTF. In DNA, the CDR3 is TGTGCCAGCTCCCAGCTTATGTCCGGGACAGGGGTTGGTGGCTCTGGGGCCAACGTCCTGACTTTC. The V gene is TRBV18, the J gene TRBJ2-6; 10 bases are a match to TRBD1. Germline trimming cut 6 bases from V and 0 bases from J; bases unmatched to any gene: 20. Looked up from germline, CDR1 is KGHSH and CDR2 is LQKENI. This CDR3 is 22 amino acids long.

CDR3 protein: CASSIGGVAGVEQFF. CDR3 bases: TGTGCCAGTAGTATTGGTGGAGTAGCGGGGGTAGAGCAGTTCTTC. The V call is TRBV19, the J call TRBJ2-1, with 9 bases identical to TRBD2. The CDR3 extends over 15 amino acids. Trimming took 3 bases from V and 10 from J; bases not matched to a gene: 10. Germline loops: CDR1 LNHDA, CDR2 SQIVND (reference sequence).

The chain links TRBV5-1 to TRBJ1-2; D unclear. The CDR3 sequence is 16 residues long. The germline V gene has CDR1 SGHRS and CDR2 YFSETQ. The V gene lost 2 bases and the J gene lost 6 bases, with 20 bases spanning the gap. The DNA for the CDR3 is TGCGCCAGCAGCTTATCCCCCGTACCGAAGACTGATGGCTACACCTTC. Translated, it gives CASSLSPVPKTDGYTF.

This rearrangement joins TRBV27 to TRBJ1-2; TRBD1 agrees at 9 bases. The V gene end was trimmed by 1 base and the J gene end by 6 bases; junction bases not matched to a gene: 6. This CDR3 region has 15 residues. CDR1 is MNHEY, CDR2 SMNVEV, per germline (reference sequence). The CDR3 here is CASSLLSGTGHGYTF. CDR3 sequence (DNA): TGTGCCAGCAGTTTATTATCCGGGACAGGGCATGGCTACACCTTC.

This rearrangement joins TRBV7-9 to TRBJ1-2; D is perhaps TRBD1 (5 bases). Trimming cost V 3 bases and J 4 bases, with 12 bases left between them. Germline V lookup: CDR1 SEHNR, CDR2 FQNEAQ (reference sequence). The CDR3 consists of 14 residues. The CDR3 DNA is TGTGCCAGCAGCTTCACAGACAGCCTCTATGGCTACACCTTC. This gives the protein CASSFTDSLYGYTF. Looking up the rest from reference TRBV7-9 and TRBJ1-2 gives the full variable domain: DTGVSQNPRHKITKRGQNVTFRCDPISEHNRLYWYRQTLGQGPEFLTYFQNEAQLEKSRLLSDRFSAERPKGSFSTLEIQRTEQGDSAMYLCASSFTDSLYGYTFGSGTRLTVV.

The genes are TRBV5-1 and TRBJ2-4, with a weak D call TRBD1 (6 bases). Trimming took 0 bases from V and 6 from J, leaving 10 bases between them. Per the germline V gene, CDR1 is SGHRS and CDR2 is YFSETQ. The CDR3 is made up of 14 amino acids. DNA for the CDR3: TGCGCCAGCAGCTTGGGGACAGAACTAAACATTCAGTACTTC. It is translated as CASSLGTELNIQYF.

The V call is TRBV30, the J call TRBJ1-2; D may be TRBD1 (6 bases). Trimming left V 4 bases short and J 11 bases short, with 20 bases between. The CDR3 totals 13 residues. Germline CDR1 is GTSNPN and CDR2 is SVGIG (reference sequence). CDR3 loop: CAWTIFQEGGYTF. Written as DNA, the CDR3 is TGTGCCTGGACCATCTTCCAGGAGGGGGGGTACACCTTC.

This clone was counted between two and nine times. The V call is TRBV15, the J call TRBJ2-4; possibly TRBD2 for D (7 bases). V shed 0 bases and J shed 1 base, with 10 bases lying between them. CDR1 is LNHNV, CDR2 YYDKDF, per germline (reference sequence). This CDR3 contains 16 residues. The CDR3 sequence: CATSREGGAAKNIQYF. CDR3 nucleotide sequence: TGTGCCACCAGCAGAGAAGGGGGGGCGGCCAAAAACATTCAGTACTTC.

This chain joins TRBV5-1 and TRBJ2-6; the match to TRBD1 covers 8 bases. This CDR3 has 15 residues. With 8 bases clipped from V and 2 bases from J, the junction kept 6 bases outside the gene matches. Germline assignment: CDR1 SGHRS and CDR2 YFSETQ. In DNA form, the CDR3 reads TGCGCCAGTTCAACAGGGGGTACTGGGGCCAACGTCCTGACTTTC. Protein: CASSTGGTGANVLTF.

Only a few counts were recorded for this clone. CDR3: CASRTGGSSGNTIYF. The CDR3 nucleotides read TGTGCCAGCAGGACAGGGGGGAGTTCTGGAAACACCATATATTTT. The chain is built from TRBV2 and TRBJ1-3; 9 nucleotides match TRBD1. The CDR3 spans 15 residues. J lost 1 base, V lost 6 bases, and 4 bases had no gene match. Germline CDR1 and CDR2: SNHLY and FYNNEI. Filled out from reference TRBV2 and TRBJ1-3, the complete variable domain reads EPEVTQTPSHQVTQMGQEVILRCVPISNHLYFYWYRQILGQKVEFLVSFYNNEISEKSEIFDDQFSVERPDGSNFTLKIRSTKLEDSAMYFCASRTGGSSGNTIYFGEGSWLTVV.

The chain is built from TRBV9 and TRBJ2-7, with 7 bases lining up with TRBD2. This CDR3 has 16 residues. Trimming cost V 0 bases and J 0 bases; bases outside gene matches: 6. CDR1 is SGDLS, CDR2 YYNGEE, per germline. The CDR3 DNA sequence: TGTGCCAGCAGCGTAGGGGAGGGCCAGAGCTCCTACGAGCAGTACTTC. Translating it yields CASSVGEGQSSYEQYF. Supplemented by reference TRBV9 and TRBJ2-7, the full variable domain reads DSGVTQTPKHLITATGQRVTLRCSPRSGDLSVYWYQQSLDQGLQFLIQYYNGEERAKGNILERFSAQQFPDLHSELNLSSLELGDSALYFCASSVGEGQSSYEQYFGPGTRLTVT.

CDR3 coding DNA: TGTGCCACCAGCAGAGATCTCGGGACAGAGTATGGCTACACCTTC. This sequence encodes CATSRDLGTEYGYTF. The V gene is TRBV15, the J gene TRBJ1-2; TRBD1 matches 7 bases. The CDR3 is 15 residues long. J gave up 5 bases and V 0 bases, and 6 bases lay outside the gene matches. Looked up from germline, CDR1 is LNHNV and CDR2 is YYDKDF (reference sequence).